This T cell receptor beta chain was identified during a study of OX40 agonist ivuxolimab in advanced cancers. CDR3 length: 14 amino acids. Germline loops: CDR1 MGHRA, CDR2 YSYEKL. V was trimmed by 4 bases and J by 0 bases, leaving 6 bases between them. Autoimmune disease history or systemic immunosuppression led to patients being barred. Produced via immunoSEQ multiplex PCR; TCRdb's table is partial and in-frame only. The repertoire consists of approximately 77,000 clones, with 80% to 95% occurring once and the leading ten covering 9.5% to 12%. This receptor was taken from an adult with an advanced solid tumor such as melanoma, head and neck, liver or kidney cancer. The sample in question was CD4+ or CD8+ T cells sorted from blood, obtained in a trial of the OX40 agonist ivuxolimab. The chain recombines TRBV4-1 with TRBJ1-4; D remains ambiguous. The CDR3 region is CASSLISTNEKLFF. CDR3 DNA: TGCGCCAGCAGCCTCATATCAACTAATGAAAAACTGTTTTTT.